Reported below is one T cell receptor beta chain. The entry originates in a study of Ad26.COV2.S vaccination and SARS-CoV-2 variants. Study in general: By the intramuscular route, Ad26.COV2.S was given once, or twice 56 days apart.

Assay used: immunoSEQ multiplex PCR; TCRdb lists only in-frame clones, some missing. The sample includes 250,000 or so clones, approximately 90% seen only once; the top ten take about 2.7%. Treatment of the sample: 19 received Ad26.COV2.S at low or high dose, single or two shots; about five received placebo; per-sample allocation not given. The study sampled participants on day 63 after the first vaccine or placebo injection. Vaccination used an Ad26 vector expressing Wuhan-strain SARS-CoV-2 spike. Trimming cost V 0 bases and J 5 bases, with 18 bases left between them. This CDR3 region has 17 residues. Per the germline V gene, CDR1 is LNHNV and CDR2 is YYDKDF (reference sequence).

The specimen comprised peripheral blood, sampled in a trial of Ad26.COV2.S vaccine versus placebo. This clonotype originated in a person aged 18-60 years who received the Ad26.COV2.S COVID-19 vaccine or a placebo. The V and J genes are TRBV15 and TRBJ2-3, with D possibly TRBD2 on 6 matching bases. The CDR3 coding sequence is TGTGCCACCAGCAGAGAAGGGGCGGGACTTACGGGAGATACGCAGTATTTT. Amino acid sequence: CATSREGAGLTGDTQYF.